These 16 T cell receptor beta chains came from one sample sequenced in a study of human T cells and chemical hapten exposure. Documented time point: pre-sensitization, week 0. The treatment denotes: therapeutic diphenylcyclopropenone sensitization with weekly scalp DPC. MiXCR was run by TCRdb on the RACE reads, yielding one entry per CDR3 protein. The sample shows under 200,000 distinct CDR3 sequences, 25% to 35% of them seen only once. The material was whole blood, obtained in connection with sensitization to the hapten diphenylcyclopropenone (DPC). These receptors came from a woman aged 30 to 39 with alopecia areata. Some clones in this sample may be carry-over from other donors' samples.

CDR3 bases: TGCGCCAGCACCCTACAGGTGGGCACTGAAGCTTTCTTT. Translating gives CASTLQVGTEAFF. This chain connects TRBV5-1 to TRBJ1-1, with TRBD1 as a possible D gene (5 bases). The CDR3 totals 13 residues. Trimming took 6 bases from V and 4 from J, leaving 13 bases between them. Germline V gene data show CDR1 as SGHRS and CDR2 as YFSETQ.

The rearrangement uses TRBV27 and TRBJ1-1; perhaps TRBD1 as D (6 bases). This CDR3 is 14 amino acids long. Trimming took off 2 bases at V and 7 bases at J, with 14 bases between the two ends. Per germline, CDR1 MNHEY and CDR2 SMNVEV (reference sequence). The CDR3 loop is CASSLKGGLIEAFF. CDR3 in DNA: TGTGCCAGCAGTTTAAAGGGGGGGCTCATTGAAGCTTTCTTT.

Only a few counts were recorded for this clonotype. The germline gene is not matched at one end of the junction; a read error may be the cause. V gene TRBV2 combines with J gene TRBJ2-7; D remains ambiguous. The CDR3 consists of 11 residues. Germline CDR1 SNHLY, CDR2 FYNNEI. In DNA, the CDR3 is TGTGCCAGCAGTGACGTCCTAGGCCCCCTTTTC. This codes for CASSDVLGPLF.

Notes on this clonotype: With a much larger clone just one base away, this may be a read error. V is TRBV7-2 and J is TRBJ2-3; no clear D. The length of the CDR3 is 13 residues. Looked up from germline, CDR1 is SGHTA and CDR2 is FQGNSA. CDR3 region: CVSSFGPGRTQYF. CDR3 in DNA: TGTGTCAGCAGCTTCGGACCCGGGCGTACGCAGTATTTT.

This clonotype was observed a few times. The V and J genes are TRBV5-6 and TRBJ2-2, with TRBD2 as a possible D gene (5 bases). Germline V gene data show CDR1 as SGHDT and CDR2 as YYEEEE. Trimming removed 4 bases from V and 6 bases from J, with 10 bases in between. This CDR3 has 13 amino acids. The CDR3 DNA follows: TGTGCCAGCAGCCTGAGGGCGGCCGGGGAGCTGTTTTTT. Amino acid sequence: CASSLRAAGELFF.

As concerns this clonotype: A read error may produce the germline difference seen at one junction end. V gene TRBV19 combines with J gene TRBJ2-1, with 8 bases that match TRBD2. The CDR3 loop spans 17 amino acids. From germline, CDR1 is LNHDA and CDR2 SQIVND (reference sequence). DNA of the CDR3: TGTGCCAGTAGTATGTTCCCCCGGGGGGGCTCCTACAATGAGCAGATCTTC. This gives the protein CASSMFPRGGSYNEQIF.

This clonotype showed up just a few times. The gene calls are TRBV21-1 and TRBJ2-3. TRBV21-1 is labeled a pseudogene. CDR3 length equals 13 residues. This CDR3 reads CASSKEQTDTQYF. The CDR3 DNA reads TGTGCCAGCAGCAAAGAACAGACAGATACGCAGTATTTT.

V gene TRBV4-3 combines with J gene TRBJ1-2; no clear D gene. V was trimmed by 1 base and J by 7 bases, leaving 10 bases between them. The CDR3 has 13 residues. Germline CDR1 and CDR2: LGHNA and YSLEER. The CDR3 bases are TGCGCCAGCAGCCAAGGAGGAAGAGGTGGCTACACCTTC. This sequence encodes CASSQGGRGGYTF.

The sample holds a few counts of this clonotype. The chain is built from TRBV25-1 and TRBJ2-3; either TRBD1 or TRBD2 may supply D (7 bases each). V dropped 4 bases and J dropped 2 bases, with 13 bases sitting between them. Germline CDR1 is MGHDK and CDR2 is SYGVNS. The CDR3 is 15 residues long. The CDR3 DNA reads TGTGCCAGCAGTGCAACAGGGGACTACACAGATACGCAGTATTTT. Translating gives CASSATGDYTDTQYF.

The CDR3 here is CASSPAGVGYF. Written as DNA, the CDR3 is TGTGCCAGCAGCCCTGCGGGAGTCGGGTATTTT. The J gene is TRBJ2-3, the V gene TRBV7-2, with TRBD2 identical over 7 bases. CDR3 size: 11 residues. Germline trimming cut 5 bases from V and 14 bases from J; bases unmatched to any gene: 7. Looked up from germline, CDR1 is SGHTA and CDR2 is FQGNSA.

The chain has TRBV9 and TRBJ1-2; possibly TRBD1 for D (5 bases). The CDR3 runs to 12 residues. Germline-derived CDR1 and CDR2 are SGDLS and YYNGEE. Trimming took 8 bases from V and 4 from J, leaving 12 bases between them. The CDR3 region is CARRKGSYGYTF. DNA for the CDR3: TGTGCCAGGAGAAAGGGGTCCTATGGCTACACCTTC.

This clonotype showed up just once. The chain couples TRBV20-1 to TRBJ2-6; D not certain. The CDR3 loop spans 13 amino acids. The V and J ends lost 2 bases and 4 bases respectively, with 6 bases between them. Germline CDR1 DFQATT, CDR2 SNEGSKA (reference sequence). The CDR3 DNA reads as TGCAGTGCTAGACTTCAAGGGGCCAACGTCCTGACTTTC. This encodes CSARLQGANVLTF.

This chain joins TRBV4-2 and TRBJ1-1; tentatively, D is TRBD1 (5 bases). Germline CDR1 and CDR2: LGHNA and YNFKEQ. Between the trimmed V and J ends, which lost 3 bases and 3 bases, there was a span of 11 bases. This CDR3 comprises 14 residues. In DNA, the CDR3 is TGTGCCAGCAGCCAGGCCGGGGGGTACACTGAAGCTTTCTTT. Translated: CASSQAGGYTEAFF.

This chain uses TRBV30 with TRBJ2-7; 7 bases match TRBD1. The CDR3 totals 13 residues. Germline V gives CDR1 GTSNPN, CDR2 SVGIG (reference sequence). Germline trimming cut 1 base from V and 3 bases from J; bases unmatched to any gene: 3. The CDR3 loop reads CAWSEGGNYEQYF. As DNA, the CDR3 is TGTGCCTGGAGTGAAGGGGGCAACTACGAGCAGTACTTC.

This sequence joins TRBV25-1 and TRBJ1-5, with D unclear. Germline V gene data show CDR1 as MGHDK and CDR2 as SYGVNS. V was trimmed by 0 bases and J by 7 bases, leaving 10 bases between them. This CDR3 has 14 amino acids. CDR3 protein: CASSEYWEMQPQHF. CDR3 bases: TGTGCCAGCAGTGAATATTGGGAAATGCAGCCCCAGCATTTT.

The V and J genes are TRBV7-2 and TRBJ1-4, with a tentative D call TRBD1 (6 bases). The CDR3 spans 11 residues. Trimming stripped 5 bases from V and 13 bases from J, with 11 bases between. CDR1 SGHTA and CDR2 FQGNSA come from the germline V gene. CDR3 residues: CASSEQGGLFF. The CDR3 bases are TGTGCCAGCAGCGAACAGGGAGGACTGTTTTTT.